This T cell receptor beta chain was documented in a study of molecular identifiers for immune sequencing clone quantification. Overall study findings and caveats: The share of molecules held by clones above 20 RNA copies was over 97% in effector cells and under 1% in naive cells.

In preparing bulk TCR libraries, previously described methods and listed TCR primers were used. One entry per CDR3 protein, called by TCRdb with MiXCR from the PCR reads. Among 300,000 to 350,000 distinct CDR3 sequences listed, over 20% were seen once. Trimming removed 6 bases at V and 0 bases at J, with 9 bases between. The CDR3 runs to 15 residues. Germline CDR1 and CDR2: MDHEN and SYDVKM. The sample holds a few counts of this clonotype. Its target is not known. The TCR sequence derives from a human donor in good health. Some libraries in this study had Jurkat cell RNA spiked in. J is TRBJ2-6 and V is TRBV28; D might be TRBD1 (5 bases). The source material was naive CD8+ T cells from blood, with Jurkat cell RNA spiked in. This sample's subset: FACS-sorted CD8+CD4-CCR7+CD45RA+ naive T cells. The chain's CDR3 is CASSVTDSGANVLTF. CDR3 DNA: TGTGCCAGCAGCGTGACAGACTCTGGGGCCAACGTCCTGACTTTC.